What follows are 8 T cell receptor beta chains derived from one specimen sequenced in a study of CD8+CD57+ T cells in acquired aplastic anemia. Genomic DNA templated the TCR beta VDJ and CDR3 profiling. Via MiXCR, TCRdb re-called the reads, giving one row per CDR3 protein. The table includes some 45,000 distinct CDR3 sequences, 68% detected once. Sequencing used sorted CD4+, CD8+, or CD8+CD57+ T cells (not recorded which) from PBMCs. These receptors came from a human donor in good health, serving as a control.

This clonotype was found many times. V and J are TRBV7-9 and TRBJ2-7; possibly TRBD1 for D (5 bases). The CDR3 length is 14 residues. The V gene's germline CDR1 is SEHNR and CDR2 FQNEAQ (reference sequence). The ends were cut back, 6 bases at V and 5 bases at J, with 17 bases in the middle. The CDR3 bases are TGTGCCAGCAGTCCTAAACAGGAGTTCGACGAGCAGTACTTC. The encoded protein is CASSPKQEFDEQYF.

The chain carries TRBV10-3 and TRBJ2-7, with 7 bases fitting TRBD1. The germline V gene encodes CDR1 ENHRY and CDR2 SYGVKD. The CDR3 spans 15 residues. V gave up 6 bases and J gave up 0 bases; unmatched junction bases: 8. CDR3 sequence: CAISDPGQSSYEQYF. The CDR3 DNA follows: TGTGCCATCAGCGACCCGGGACAGAGCTCCTACGAGCAGTACTTC.

At least ten counts were recorded for this clonotype. The chain couples TRBV3-1 to TRBJ2-7, with D possibly called TRBD1 or TRBD2 (5 bases each). CDR3 length: 14 amino acids. Trimming took 4 bases from V and 2 from J, leaving 12 bases between them. CDR1 is LGHDT, CDR2 YNNKEL, per germline (reference sequence). The CDR3 loop reads CASSPGDGTYEQYF. The CDR3 DNA sequence: TGTGCCAGCAGCCCTGGGGACGGAACCTACGAGCAGTACTTC.

The rearrangement links TRBV6-1 to TRBJ2-7; 9 nucleotides agree with TRBD2. Per the germline V gene, CDR1 is MNHNS and CDR2 is SASEGT. The CDR3 is made up of 16 amino acids. V dropped 6 bases and J dropped 2; count of bases not matched to a gene: 11. In DNA form, the CDR3 reads TGTGCCAGCAGACCCTCTAGCGGGGCCCTGACCTACGAGCAGTACTTC. This encodes CASRPSSGALTYEQYF.

V gene TRBV10-3 combines with J gene TRBJ2-1; 8 bases are shared with TRBD1. The V gene end was trimmed by 5 bases and the J gene end by 0 bases; junction bases not matched to a gene: 6. Germline values: CDR1 ENHRY, CDR2 SYGVKD. CDR3 size: 16 residues. DNA of the CDR3: TGTGCCATCAGTCCAAATACAGGGGGCTCCTACAATGAGCAGTTCTTC. The encoded protein is CAISPNTGGSYNEQFF.

This clonotype was seen ten or more times. The chain is built from TRBV20-1 and TRBJ1-1; 7 bases map to TRBD1. Looked up from germline, CDR1 is DFQATT and CDR2 is SNEGSKA (reference sequence). This CDR3 is 13 amino acids long. The ends lost 5 bases at V and 13 bases at J; junction bases unmatched: 16. CDR3 protein: CSAGLTDRSGVFF. As DNA, the CDR3 is TGCAGTGCTGGCCTTACGGACAGGTCCGGGGTTTTCTTT.

The V and J genes are TRBV4-1 and TRBJ2-1; unclear D gene. Germline lookup yields CDR1 MGHRA and CDR2 YSYEKL. The CDR3 spans 13 residues. Trimming removed 3 bases at V and 8 bases at J, with 11 bases between. The CDR3 bases are TGCGCCAGCAGCCAGGGCTTAGGGCATGAGCAGTTCTTC. As protein: CASSQGLGHEQFF.

Comment on this clonotype: Compared with germline, one end of the junction differs, possibly owing to a read error. The chain couples TRBV12-3 or TRBV12-4 to TRBJ2-5; TRBD2 is a possible D gene (6 bases). This CDR3 spans 16 amino acids. CDR3 nucleotide sequence: TGTGCCACCAGTGATCCCCTTAGCGGAGCCCAAGAGACCCAGTACTTC. Translation: CATSDPLSGAQETQYF.